This T cell receptor (beta chain) was documented in a study of early T cells in non-severe SARS-CoV-2 infection. This clonotype showed up just a few times. TCRdb passed the 5' RACE reads through MiXCR, listing each CDR3 protein once. The table records approximately 90,000 distinct CDR3 sequences, over 9.5% of them present only once. The source of this sequence is an adult who was a healthcare worker with PCR-confirmed SARS-CoV-2 infection or an uninfected control (not recorded which). The source was whole blood, collected at baseline.

DNA of the CDR3: TGTGCCAGCAGCAACGGCTGGGACACTGAAGCTTTCTTT. Translating gives CASSNGWDTEAFF. J is TRBJ1-1 and V is TRBV6-2 or TRBV6-3; D remains ambiguous. The CDR3 contains 13 residues. Germline CDR1 and CDR2: MNHEY and SVGEGT. The V gene lost 6 bases and the J gene lost 3 bases, with 11 bases spanning the gap.